This T cell receptor (beta chain) was sequenced during a study of T cell repertoires in cytomegalovirus infection. Study summary: Public TCR beta signatures provided an indication of both CMV infection and a matching HLA type. Study results and limitations: Identification of carriers of CMV plus the relevant HLA was performed using cumulative public TCR beta family frequency.

A remark on this clonotype: Its specificity is not known.

TCRdb used MiXCR to reprocess the reads, holding one entry per CDR3 protein. The sample lists around 320,000 distinct CDR3 sequences, more than 8% occurring once. The receptor was isolated from a human donor in good health (CMV status not recorded). Some clones in this sample may be carry-over from other donors' samples. The source material was PBMCs.

The CDR3 region is CASSPGGTSFGNTIYF. CDR3 DNA sequence: TGTGCCAGCTCACCAGGCGGGACTTCGTTTGGAAACACCATATATTTT. The J gene is TRBJ1-3, the V gene TRBV18, with a weak D call TRBD1 (5 bases). The CDR3 is 16 amino acids. Germline CDR1 KGHSH, CDR2 LQKENI. V dropped 2 bases and J dropped 3 bases, with 14 bases sitting between them.